This is a list of T cell receptor beta chains from one sample in a study of blood T cell repertoires in COVID-19. TCRdb keeps only in-frame clones here, not all; method: immunoSEQ multiplex PCR. The sample has roughly 68,000 clones; roughly 80% are singletons. Sequencing was performed on PBMCs or T cells enriched from blood (not recorded which). Source of these receptors: a woman aged 40-49 years with acute COVID-19. The CDR3 runs from the conserved cysteine through the conserved F or W. The order of the fields is J gene, D gene, CDR3 length, V gene, CDR3 protein. The D gene is left open where the match is weak.

TRBJ2-3 TRBD2 16 TRBV13 CASSFTRTSGMDTQYF
TRBJ1-2 . 14 TRBV10-3 CAIKPGAANYGYTF
TRBJ1-2 . 15 TRBV6-5 CASSYRPGGDYGYTF
TRBJ2-7 . 14 TRBV28 CASSLPRGAYEQYF
TRBJ1-2 TRBD1 14 TRBV28 CASSSLDRGWGYTF
TRBJ2-7 TRBD2 16 TRBV5-4 CASSLAATSGYYEQYF
TRBJ2-5 . 16 TRBV5-1 CASSRGTTGSGETQYF
TRBJ2-4 . 13 TRBV7-2 CASSPDSQREQYF
TRBJ2-1 TRBD2 15 TRBV27 CASVSGTSGRNEQFF
TRBJ1-1 TRBD1 12 TRBV7-6 CASSRTGVGAFF
TRBJ1-2 TRBD1 12 TRBV7-9 CASLGGEDGYTF
TRBJ1-1 TRBD1 14 TRBV6-5 CASNIPDRATEAFF
TRBJ1-1 TRBD1 14 TRBV27 CASSSQGSNTEAFF
TRBJ1-5 . 13 TRBV12-3/TRBV12-4 CASSGGAQGPQHF
TRBJ1-3 . 15 TRBV18 CASTLQGSSGNTIYF
TRBJ1-2 . 16 TRBV19 CASSHRTSVPNYGYTF
TRBJ2-5 . 16 TRBV19 CASSTPGTPGVETQYF
TRBJ1-3 . 15 TRBV14 CASSRQARSGNTIYF
TRBJ2-4 TRBD1 15 TRBV18 CASSPPNRGENIQYF